The 2 T cell receptor beta chains reported below all come from one sample, sequenced in a study of blood T cell repertoires in COVID-19. The protocol was immunoSEQ multiplex PCR, while the TCRdb copy is restricted to in-frame clones and leaves out a portion. The table shows about 64,000 clones, with approximately 80% occurring only once. The sequenced sample was peripheral blood. Receptors were obtained from a woman aged 55 to 70 with acute or convalescent COVID-19.

V gene TRBV6-6 combines with J gene TRBJ1-1; 7 bases are a match to TRBD1. Germline assignment: CDR1 MNHNY and CDR2 SVGAGI (reference sequence). This CDR3 contains 16 residues. J lost 3 bases, V lost 7 bases, and 14 bases had no gene match. For the CDR3, the DNA is TGTGCCAGCACCGCCGGGGCAGGGGGAAGGGACACTGAAGCTTTCTTT. Residues: CASTAGAGGRDTEAFF.

This clone was counted once. This chain connects TRBV5-1 to TRBJ2-2; 7 bases line up with TRBD1. CDR1 and CDR2 from the germline V gene are SGHRS and YFSETQ. The CDR3 runs 15 residues. V lost 4 bases and J lost 6; bases outside the gene matches: 9. The CDR3 region is CASSGTDLGSGELFF. In DNA form, the CDR3 reads TGCGCCAGCAGCGGGACAGATTTAGGGTCCGGGGAGCTGTTTTTT.